This T cell receptor (beta chain) stems from a study of beta chain features in type 1 diabetes. Study-level information: Summed over all samples, the examined sorted cells came to under 110,000,000.

The CDR3 spans 16 residues. Germline CDR1 reads SGHAT; CDR2 reads FQNNGV. V dropped 5 bases and J dropped 2; count of bases not matched to a gene: 10. Study-wide results and limits: Researchers cautioned that cDNA sequencing could over-represent cells with high TCR expression.

This clone appeared a few times. Its antigen is unidentified. Central memory, naive, regulatory and stem cell-like memory CD4+ cells were sorted by CD45RO/CCR7/CD25/CD127/CD95/CD27. Investigators reverse transcribed all isolated RNA, so they sequenced expressed TCRB transcripts. Produced via immunoSEQ multiplex PCR; TCRdb's table is partial and in-frame only. The profile covers some 900,000 clones, with roughly 15% appearing a single time and around 0.02% taken by the ten largest. V usage is TRBV11-2 and J usage is TRBJ2-3, with 7 bases that match TRBD1. The receptor comes from a woman aged 18 to 35 in good health. Sequenced sample: naive CD4+ T cells from blood. CDR3 bases: TGTGCCAGCAGCCACGACGGGACAGACTACACAGATACGCAGTATTTT. Translated: CASSHDGTDYTDTQYF.